This is a list of T cell receptor beta chains from one sample in a study of blood T cells in healthy people across ages. TCRdb recomputed calls from the 5' RACE reads with MiXCR, one row per CDR3 protein. The table shows around 1,500,000 distinct CDR3 sequences, with 28% occurring only once. The material sequenced was blood. These receptors came from a woman aged 25 to 39 in good health. The CDR3 runs from the conserved cysteine through the conserved F or W. The order of the fields is J gene, clone size, V gene, CDR3 protein. Not all rows give a size; the values are once, few, many and, for expanded clones, a class.

j_gene: TRBJ2-1; abundance: -; v_gene: TRBV5-1; CDR3aa: CASSLRGSLSPDEQFF
j_gene: TRBJ2-5; abundance: -; v_gene: TRBV9; CDR3aa: CASSVSPSGEETQYF
j_gene: TRBJ2-7; abundance: -; v_gene: TRBV20-1; CDR3aa: CSAITGPYEQYF
j_gene: TRBJ2-1; abundance: -; v_gene: TRBV2; CDR3aa: CASSEETSGGNEQFF
j_gene: TRBJ2-7; abundance: many; v_gene: TRBV29-1; CDR3aa: CSVLQDYEQYF
j_gene: TRBJ2-3; abundance: -; v_gene: TRBV27; CDR3aa: CASSPPPYSTDTQYF
j_gene: TRBJ2-7; abundance: once; v_gene: TRBV5-1; CDR3aa: CASSLEPGAPRDEQYF
j_gene: TRBJ1-2; abundance: -; v_gene: TRBV28; CDR3aa: CASSGPTGAEYGYTF
j_gene: TRBJ2-3; abundance: -; v_gene: TRBV6-2/TRBV6-3; CDR3aa: CASSYKSPSDTQYF
j_gene: TRBJ2-7; abundance: few; v_gene: TRBV2; CDR3aa: CASSIHDEQYF
j_gene: TRBJ1-5; abundance: many; v_gene: TRBV7-2; CDR3aa: CASSPGGRLPQHF
j_gene: TRBJ2-5; abundance: -; v_gene: TRBV12-3/TRBV12-4; CDR3aa: CASSLVRPQETQYF
j_gene: TRBJ1-2; abundance: -; v_gene: TRBV5-1; CDR3aa: CASSLTVTYGYTF
j_gene: -; abundance: -; v_gene: TRBV11-2; CDR3aa: CTSSSTTRSGEQYF
j_gene: TRBJ1-1; abundance: once; v_gene: TRBV27; CDR3aa: CASSLGTGWGMNTEAFF
j_gene: TRBJ2-2; abundance: -; v_gene: TRBV2; CDR3aa: CASSSIPNTGELFF
j_gene: TRBJ2-3; abundance: -; v_gene: TRBV6-5; CDR3aa: CASSYTSRGSTDTQYF
j_gene: TRBJ2-7; abundance: many; v_gene: TRBV3-1; CDR3aa: CASSQDARPYEQYF
j_gene: -; abundance: -; v_gene: TRBV10-1; CDR3aa: CVSSPPGTAVYEQYF
j_gene: TRBJ2-3; abundance: -; v_gene: TRBV4-1; CDR3aa: CASSQPPILAEVTDTQYF
j_gene: TRBJ1-2; abundance: -; v_gene: TRBV3-1; CDR3aa: CASSQWANYGYTF
j_gene: TRBJ2-3; abundance: few; v_gene: TRBV7-2; CDR3aa: CASSLVPGGLTDTQYF
j_gene: TRBJ1-5; abundance: few; v_gene: TRBV6-5; CDR3aa: CASSYSGGRGQPQHF
j_gene: TRBJ2-1; abundance: few; v_gene: TRBV9; CDR3aa: CASSGRLAGERLSYNEQFF
j_gene: TRBJ2-7; abundance: many; v_gene: TRBV28; CDR3aa: CASSPTVDRGYEQYF
j_gene: TRBJ2-1; abundance: -; v_gene: TRBV20-1; CDR3aa: CSARPRDRGVYEQFF
j_gene: TRBJ2-7; abundance: many; v_gene: TRBV28; CDR3aa: CASSSTISYEQYF
j_gene: TRBJ2-1; abundance: -; v_gene: TRBV12-3/TRBV12-4; CDR3aa: CASSTNREQFF
j_gene: TRBJ1-3; abundance: -; v_gene: TRBV5-1; CDR3aa: CASSRGQGEDTIYF
j_gene: TRBJ1-1; abundance: -; v_gene: TRBV20-1; CDR3aa: CSAMGQARGAAFF
j_gene: TRBJ2-1; abundance: -; v_gene: TRBV2; CDR3aa: CASREENNEQFF
j_gene: TRBJ1-2; abundance: many; v_gene: TRBV20-1; CDR3aa: CSASPTANYGYTF
j_gene: TRBJ1-1; abundance: -; v_gene: TRBV14; CDR3aa: CASSQDTEAEEAFF
j_gene: TRBJ2-7; abundance: few; v_gene: TRBV6-7; CDR3aa: CASWLPYEQYF
j_gene: TRBJ1-6; abundance: -; v_gene: TRBV6-5; CDR3aa: CASSFRPQGYLDSPLHF
j_gene: TRBJ2-7; abundance: many; v_gene: TRBV29-1; CDR3aa: CSVEESRGQHEQYF